A selection of T cell receptor beta chains follows, all from one sample in a study of post-analysis software for immune sequencing data. One entry per CDR3 protein, called by TCRdb with MiXCR from the PCR reads. Of 450,000 or so distinct CDR3 sequences listed, less than 45% are singletons. The sequenced material came from blood. The source is a girl aged 5-17 years with multiple sclerosis. Each CDR3 is given with its conserved first and last residue.

V	CDR3
TRBV6-5	CATDRQGADTEAFF
TRBV12-3/TRBV12-4	CASSQYSGGFVDEQYF
TRBV6-4	CASSDPWEGRYYEQYF
TRBV7-9	CASSPGLLQGKLFF
TRBV7-7	CASSSGPRTGTETQYF
TRBV29-1	CSVEVSREKLFF
TRBV5-1	CASSSGTGAYEQYF
TRBV20-1	CSATGLAGVSEQYF
TRBV27	CASSLSAANNEQFF
TRBV20-1	CSASPQGLAGGYEQYF
TRBV29-1	CSGGQDYGYTF
TRBV15	CATSRDKARADTQYF
TRBV5-1	CASSLGGTGAYNEQFF
TRBV18	CASSPTGGEGETQYF
TRBV5-6	CASSLVRGVEQFF
TRBV7-2	CASSSPTGADATNEKLFF
TRBV3-1	CASSQGRPRSYEQYF
TRBV27	CASSCDRGWETQYF
TRBV29-1	CSVGDGRYGYTF
TRBV29-1	CSVDLSDGSYEQYF
TRBV7-8	CASSLQAGTEEFF
TRBV10-3	CAITEPGQGDEDTQYF
TRBV28	CASSSEGSYGYTF
TRBV24-1	CATRPGGASYEQYF
TRBV20-1	CSAHRQGGGGEQFF
TRBV27	CASSLGGPGWQYF